A few counts support the clone carrying this TCR beta chain. Its specificity is unknown. This record comes from a study of cytomegalovirus exposure and HLA in healthy donors. CDR3 size: 15 residues. The germline CDR1 and CDR2 sequences are ENHRY and SYGVKD. The ends lost 5 bases at V and 6 bases at J; junction bases unmatched: 11. The study, taken as a whole, reports: Analyses of presence/absence relied on an assumption of roughly uniform sequencing depth across donors. Later examination showed HLA-associated TCR beta chains had greater clonal expansion than equally common others.

The PCR ran on 60 Vbeta and 13 Jbeta primers. Assay used: immunoSEQ multiplex PCR; TCRdb lists only in-frame clones, some missing. The profile shows fewer than 250,000 clones, roughly 75% of them singletons. This clonotype was sampled from a man aged 30 to 45 in good health and CMV-seropositive. The sample was PBMCs. The V call is TRBV10-3, the J call TRBJ2-7; 9 nucleotides line up with TRBD1. The CDR3 loop is CAISNDRGGAGEQYF. CDR3 sequence (DNA): TGTGCCATCAGTAATGACAGGGGGGGGGCTGGCGAGCAGTACTTC.